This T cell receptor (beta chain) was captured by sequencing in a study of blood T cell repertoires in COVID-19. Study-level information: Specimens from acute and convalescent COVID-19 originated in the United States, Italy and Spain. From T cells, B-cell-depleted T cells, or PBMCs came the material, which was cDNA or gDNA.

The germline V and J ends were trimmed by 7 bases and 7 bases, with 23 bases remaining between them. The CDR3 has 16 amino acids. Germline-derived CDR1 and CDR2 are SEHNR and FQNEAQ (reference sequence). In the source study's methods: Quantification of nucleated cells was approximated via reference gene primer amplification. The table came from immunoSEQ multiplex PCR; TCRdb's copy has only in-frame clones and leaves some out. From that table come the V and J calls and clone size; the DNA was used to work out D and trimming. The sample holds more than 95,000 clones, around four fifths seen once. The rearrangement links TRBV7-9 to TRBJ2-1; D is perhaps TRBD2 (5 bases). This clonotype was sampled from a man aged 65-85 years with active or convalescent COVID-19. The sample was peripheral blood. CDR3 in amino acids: CASTKQVGVRSNEQFF. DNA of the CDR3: TGTGCCAGCACCAAACAAGTGGGAGTGCGAAGTAATGAGCAGTTCTTC.